A selection of T cell receptor beta chains follows, all from one sample in a study of shared clonotypes between healthy human individuals. Sequencing used immunoSEQ multiplex PCR; TCRdb keeps in-frame clones, though not all of them. There are roughly 700,000 clones in the sample; approximately 74% occur only once, and 1.5% to 2% lies in the top ten. Sequences were obtained from memory CD4+ T cells sorted from blood. The receptors here all came from a woman aged 25-40 years in good health. Each CDR3 is given with its conserved first and last residue. The D gene is left open where the match is weak. Clone size appears in some rows only: once, few, many, or a class for an expanded clone.

CDR3 DNA,CDR3 protein,V gene,D gene,clone size,J gene
TGCGCCAGCAGCTCATGGGGTGCAGGGCCGAACACCGGGGAGCTGTTTTTT,CASSSWGAGPNTGELFF,TRBV5-1,.,.,TRBJ2-2
TGTGCCAGCAGTCGAAAGGCTAGCGGGACTGCTGGGGCCAACGTCCTGACTTTC,CASSRKASGTAGANVLTF,TRBV27,TRBD2,.,TRBJ2-6
TGTGCCAGCAGCCCGGGACTAGCGAACACCGGGGAGCTGTTTTTT,CASSPGLANTGELFF,TRBV2,TRBD2,once,TRBJ2-2
TGCGCCAGCGGAACCGGGACTTCTAGCTCCTACAATGAGCAGTTCTTC,CASGTGTSSSYNEQFF,TRBV5-1,.,.,TRBJ2-1
TGCGCCAGCAGGGGGGACAGGGATGACCCTGAAGCTTTCTTT,CASRGDRDDPEAFF,TRBV10-2,TRBD1,.,TRBJ1-1
TGTGCCAGCAGCTTGGTCGGGCTAGCGGGAGCCCCTAGCACAGATACGCAGTATTTT,CASSLVGLAGAPSTDTQYF,TRBV5-4,TRBD2,.,TRBJ2-3
TGCGCCAGCAGTCAAAGCAGGGGGCAGGGCACTGAAGCTTTCTTT,CASSQSRGQGTEAFF,TRBV23-1,TRBD1,.,TRBJ1-1
TGTGTCAGCTCATCGGGGACTAGCGGGAACTCAGATACGCAGTATTTT,CVSSSGTSGNSDTQYF,TRBV18,TRBD2,.,TRBJ2-3
TGCGCCAGCAGCAGAATAACAGGGTCATCTTCGTACACTGAAGCTTTCTTT,CASSRITGSSSYTEAFF,TRBV5-1,.,.,TRBJ1-1
TGTGCCAGCAGCCTCGGGACCGGAACTGAAGCTTTCTTT,CASSLGTGTEAFF,TRBV5-6,.,.,TRBJ1-1
TGTGCCAGTGAGGGGTCCGGGGCCAACGTCCTGACTTTC,CASEGSGANVLTF,TRBV2,.,.,TRBJ2-6
TGTGCCAGCAGCTTACTTGGAGTGACAGGGGGCACAGATACGCAGTATTTT,CASSLLGVTGGTDTQYF,TRBV7-3,TRBD1,.,TRBJ2-3
TGTGCCAGCAGTTCCGGGAGCTCCTACAATGAGCAGTTCTTC,CASSSGSSYNEQFF,TRBV7-3,.,.,TRBJ2-1
TGTGCCAGCAGTTCCTCCTCGACAGGATTCTCCGAGCAGTACTTC,CASSSSSTGFSEQYF,TRBV28,.,.,TRBJ2-7
TGCGCCAGCAGCTTGGAGGGCCTACGGGCCTTTTTC,CASSLEGLRAFF,TRBV5-1,.,.,TRBJ2-7